The 2 T cell receptor beta chains listed next were all sequenced from one sample in a study of cytomegalovirus exposure and HLA in healthy donors. The PCR used 60 Vbeta and 13 Jbeta primers. TCRdb keeps only in-frame clones here, not all; method: immunoSEQ multiplex PCR. The sample lists some 120,000 clones, 80% occurring once. The sample taken for sequencing was PBMCs. The source is a man aged 25 to 45 in good health and CMV-seronegative.

This clone was observed a handful of times. The gene calls are TRBV15 and TRBJ1-2; no reliable D call. Germline V lookup: CDR1 LNHNV, CDR2 YYDKDF (reference sequence). Trimming left V 5 bases short and J 4 bases short, with 14 bases between. The CDR3 is made up of 14 amino acids. Here the CDR3 reads CATSDQFTLYGYTF. The CDR3 bases are TGTGCCACCAGCGATCAGTTTACCCTCTATGGCTACACCTTC.

The J gene is TRBJ2-2, the V gene TRBV7-3; D may be TRBD2 (6 bases). Germline CDR1 SGHTA, CDR2 FQGTGA. This CDR3 has 15 amino acids. Trimming took 4 bases from V and 3 from J, leaving 12 bases between them. The CDR3: CASSSDGSHTGELFF. The CDR3 DNA reads TGTGCCAGCAGCTCCGACGGGAGTCACACCGGGGAGCTGTTTTTT.